This passage covers 21 T cell receptor beta chains from one sample sequenced in a study of T cell responses to AZD1222 COVID-19 vaccine (dated by TCRdb to the early 2020s). Library preparation was by the immunoSEQ multiplex PCR assay. This is the immuneACCESS table as TCRdb keeps it, with only in-frame sequences that have V and J called. A part of the clones is gone; compared with another copy, unresolved V genes explain less than half, and the rest is unexplained. Counted in this sample were 150,000 to 250,000 clones; approximately 94% of them appeared once. The top ten clonotypes cover around 1% of the sample. Per the publication, the time point label means: about 28 days (+/-7) after the second vaccine dose. The sample here was peripheral blood, taken 28 days after the second AZD1222 dose. These receptor sequences come from an adult who received the AZD1222 COVID-19 vaccine.

The chain links TRBV18 to TRBJ2-3; the match to TRBD1 covers 12 bases. The J segment lost 4 bases and the V segment lost 4 bases, leaving 3 bases of the junction unmatched. This CDR3 contains 15 residues. Germline CDR1 and CDR2: KGHSH and LQKENI. The CDR3 sequence: CASSLWDRGPDTQYF. For the CDR3, the DNA is TGTGCCAGCTCACTCTGGGACAGGGGGCCAGATACGCAGTATTTT.

V usage is TRBV7-6 and J usage is TRBJ2-1; D perhaps matches TRBD1 (6 bases). From germline, CDR1 is SGHVS and CDR2 FNYEAQ. The CDR3 runs to 16 residues. Trimming took 1 base from V and 8 from J, leaving 18 bases between them. In DNA, the CDR3 is TGTGCCAGCAGCTTAGGACAAACTCTAAAGGGGGATGAGCAGTTCTTC. It is translated as CASSLGQTLKGDEQFF.

The V call is TRBV6-6, the J call TRBJ2-1; D call uncertain. Trimming took off 9 bases at V and 4 bases at J, with 16 bases between the two ends. This CDR3 contains 14 residues. Germline lookup yields CDR1 MNHNY and CDR2 SVGAGI (reference sequence). The CDR3 bases are TGTGCCAGTAACAGAGTTAGTGGTTACAATGAGCAGTTCTTC. Its translation: CASNRVSGYNEQFF.

The rearrangement uses TRBV7-9 and TRBJ1-2; D remains ambiguous. Germline CDR1 is SEHNR and CDR2 is FQNEAQ (reference sequence). The CDR3 is 14 residues long. The V end lost 5 bases, the J end lost 3 bases, and 13 bases lay between the germline ends. The CDR3 DNA is TGTGCCAGCAGCCCCCCAGGTCGGTACTATGGCTACACCTTC. Translated: CASSPPGRYYGYTF.

The chain joins TRBV7-6 to TRBJ1-6; maybe TRBD1 (5 bases). The V and J ends lost 3 bases and 8 bases respectively, with 11 bases between them. There are 14 residues in the CDR3. Per germline, CDR1 SGHVS and CDR2 FNYEAQ. The CDR3 bases are TGTGCCAGCAGCTTGGGGCCGTCGGATTCACCCCTCCACTTT. This sequence encodes CASSLGPSDSPLHF.

The chain employs TRBV30 and TRBJ2-7, with D possibly TRBD1 on 5 matching bases. The CDR3 covers 12 residues. V lost 2 bases and J lost 1, with 6 bases in between. Germline values: CDR1 GTSNPN, CDR2 SVGIG (reference sequence). The CDR3 reads CAWSTGSYEQYF. The CDR3 DNA reads TGTGCCTGGAGTACAGGTTCCTACGAGCAGTACTTC.

This clone was observed once. The chain combines TRBV11-1 with TRBJ2-1; 10 bases agree with TRBD1. After removal of 5 bases from V and 2 bases from J, the junction contained 6 bases not matched to a gene. CDR1 is SGHAT and CDR2 is FQDESV in the germline V gene (reference sequence). This CDR3 has 16 residues. The CDR3 loop reads CASSPGTGAPYNEQFF. The CDR3 DNA reads as TGTGCCAGCAGCCCTGGGACAGGGGCCCCCTACAATGAGCAGTTCTTC.

The rearrangement uses TRBV29-1 and TRBJ1-1; D not resolved. Trimming cost V 6 bases and J 1 base, with 12 bases left between them. This CDR3 contains 13 residues. Germline V lookup: CDR1 SQVTM, CDR2 ANQGSEA. CDR3 nucleotide sequence: TGCAGCGTGGTCGGACTGGGGAACACTGAAGCTTTCTTT. Translation: CSVVGLGNTEAFF.

The sample holds one count of this clone. The gene calls are TRBV2 and TRBJ1-5; D gene ambiguous. V was shortened by 7 bases and J by 3 bases, with 13 bases between the two germline ends. The CDR3 length is 14 residues. Per the germline V gene, CDR1 is SNHLY and CDR2 is FYNNEI. The CDR3 DNA reads as TGTGCCAGCACTGCCGACCGAACCAATCAGCCCCAGCATTTT. Protein product: CASTADRTNQPQHF.

This chain uses TRBV7-9 with TRBJ2-7; 8 bases are a match to TRBD2. Germline V lookup: CDR1 SEHNR, CDR2 FQNEAQ (reference sequence). The CDR3 sequence is 18 residues long. J was trimmed by 2 bases and V by 1 base; bases with no gene match: 13. CDR3 nucleotides: TGTGCCAGCAGCTTAGTAGATTGGGCGCGGGGGGATCCCTACGAGCAGTACTTC. It encodes CASSLVDWARGDPYEQYF.

The rearrangement joins TRBV27 to TRBJ2-3, with 10 bases identical to TRBD1. The ends lost 4 bases at V and 6 bases at J; junction bases unmatched: 4. This CDR3 contains 14 residues. CDR1 is MNHEY and CDR2 is SMNVEV in the germline V gene (reference sequence). CDR3 region: CASSWGQGSDTQYF. The CDR3 region has the DNA TGTGCCAGCAGTTGGGGACAGGGGTCGGATACGCAGTATTTT.

As DNA, the CDR3 is TGTGCCAGCAGTCCGGTAGGACGGGCGACCGGGGAGCTGTTTTTT. Translating gives CASSPVGRATGELFF. The gene calls are TRBV6-5 and TRBJ2-2; D remains unclear. The CDR3 contains 15 residues. Germline loops: CDR1 MNHEY, CDR2 SVGAGI. Trimming took off 5 bases at V and 5 bases at J, with 15 bases between the two ends.

The chain carries TRBV6-5 and TRBJ2-1, with 7 bases aligning to TRBD1. The CDR3 is 15 residues long. Germline CDR1 and CDR2: MNHEY and SVGAGI. The trim removed 7 bases at V and 6 bases at J, leaving 12 bases unmatched. The DNA for the CDR3 is TGTGCCAGCACCAACAGGGGAAGGGGGCTCAATGAGCAGTTCTTC. Encoded protein: CASTNRGRGLNEQFF.

V and J are TRBV9 and TRBJ1-4, with D uncertain. The CDR3 runs 13 residues. The germline V gene has CDR1 SGDLS and CDR2 YYNGEE. V was clipped by 2 bases and J by 5 bases, with 7 bases between them. CDR3 nucleotide sequence: TGTGCCAGCAGCGTCGGAGGGAATGAAAAACTGTTTTTT. It specifies CASSVGGNEKLFF.

Of note for this clone: This CDR3 is also generated by other DNA sequences in the sample. The genes are TRBV18 and TRBJ2-3; possible D gene TRBD1, 6 bases. The CDR3 loop spans 14 amino acids. Germline loops: CDR1 KGHSH, CDR2 LQKENI. Trimming took 3 bases from V and 0 from J, leaving 7 bases between them. As DNA, the CDR3 is TGTGCCAGCTCACCTGGACAGAGCACAGATACGCAGTATTTT. It codes for CASSPGQSTDTQYF.

On this clone itself: One end of the junction fails to match germline, which may point to a read error. In the same sample, other DNA sequences code for this CDR3. The J gene is TRBJ1-1, the V gene TRBV19; D is ambiguous. This CDR3 comprises 12 residues. The germline CDR1 and CDR2 sequences are LNHDA and SQIVND (reference sequence). The CDR3 DNA reads as TGTGCTAGTACCCCCACGGGGTATGAAGCTTTCTTT. It specifies CASTPTGYEAFF.

This clone was seen more than once but under ten times. The chain joins TRBV4-1 to TRBJ1-5; unclear D gene. Germline V gene lookup returns CDR1 MGHRA and CDR2 YSYEKL. The V and J ends lost 0 bases and 4 bases respectively, with 13 bases between them. The CDR3 has 16 amino acids. The CDR3: CASSQDRGARNQPQHF. The DNA of the CDR3 is TGCGCCAGCAGCCAAGATCGGGGAGCAAGAAATCAGCCCCAGCATTTT.

V gene TRBV6-5 combines with J gene TRBJ1-2, with TRBD1 matching 10 bases. V lost 5 bases to trimming and J lost 6 bases; unmatched junction nucleotides: 9. The CDR3 is 15 amino acids. Germline CDR1 and CDR2: MNHEY and SVGAGI. CDR3 sequence reads: CASSRPGTGVDGYTF. The CDR3 DNA follows: TGTGCCAGCAGTCGTCCCGGGACAGGGGTGGATGGCTACACCTTC.

J is TRBJ1-4 and V is TRBV2; 7 nucleotides line up with TRBD1. The V and J ends lost 8 bases and 8 bases, in that order; junction bases with no gene match: 11. Germline V CDR1 and CDR2: SNHLY, FYNNEI. This CDR3 has 14 residues. CDR3 DNA: TGTGCCAGCGGTGTCGGTGGGGACAGCGAAAAACTGTTTTTT. Protein: CASGVGGDSEKLFF. The full variable domain, rest sourced from reference TRBV2 and TRBJ1-4, is EPEVTQTPSHQVTQMGQEVILRCVPISNHLYFYWYRQILGQKVEFLVSFYNNEISEKSEIFDDQFSVERPDGSNFTLKIRSTKLEDSAMYFCASGVGGDSEKLFFGSGTQLSVL.

This chain connects TRBV18 to TRBJ2-5, with D hard to call. V gave up 5 bases and J gave up 1 base, with 11 bases separating them. Germline assignment: CDR1 KGHSH and CDR2 LQKENI. CDR3 length: 14 residues. As DNA, the CDR3 is TGTGCCAGCTCATTAGGGCAGACCCAAGAGACCCAGTACTTC. The encoded protein is CASSLGQTQETQYF.

This clone was detected only a few times. The chain recombines TRBV20-1 with TRBJ1-1; no reliable D call. CDR3 length equals 13 residues. V was pared by 3 bases and J by 3 bases, with 11 bases between. CDR1 is DFQATT and CDR2 is SNEGSKA in the germline V gene (reference sequence). CDR3 DNA: TGCAGTGCTAGTGGTGCATGGGACACTGAAGCTTTCTTT. Its protein is CSASGAWDTEAFF.